The 26 T cell receptor beta chains below come from one sample, sequenced in a study of regulatory T cells in long-lasting Graves disease. Indicated time point: newly diagnosed GD, antithyroid drugs for less than 3 months. RNA from PBMCs was the source of the TCR library. Arm-PCR of CDR3 regions and iRepertoire HTBI primers were used to build TCR beta libraries. MiXCR, applied by TCRdb to the multiplex PCR reads, yields one record per CDR3 protein. The sample contains 320,000 or so distinct CDR3 sequences, more than 15% of which appear only once. The input for sequencing was peripheral blood mononuclear cells (PBMCs), taken at new diagnosis, from a patient treated with antithyroid drugs. The receptors were gathered from a female donor with Graves disease.

Ten or more counts support this clonotype. V usage is TRBV10-3 and J usage is TRBJ2-7, with TRBD1 matching 8 bases. CDR1 ENHRY and CDR2 SYGVKD come from the germline V gene. The CDR3 sequence is 14 residues long. The V segment lost 6 bases and the J segment 5 bases; nucleotides outside the gene matches: 9. CDR3 nucleotide sequence: TGTGCCATCAGAATCGACAGGGGACGGGACGAGCAGTACTTC. Translated: CAIRIDRGRDEQYF.

Many counts were recorded for this clonotype. The rearrangement joins TRBV7-9 to TRBJ2-5; the match to TRBD2 covers 7 bases. The CDR3 sequence is 16 residues long. V gave up 1 base and J gave up 1 base; unmatched junction bases: 6. Germline lookup yields CDR1 SEHNR and CDR2 FQNEAQ (reference sequence). CDR3 bases: TGTGCCAGCAGCTTAGTCGGCAGGGAGGGCCAAGAGACCCAGTACTTC. Protein: CASSLVGREGQETQYF.

This clonotype came up a few times. The CDR3 loop is CASRMDRDDTEAFF. Here the CDR3 DNA reads TGTGCCAGCAGGATGGACAGGGACGACACTGAAGCTTTCTTT. V gene TRBV6-1 combines with J gene TRBJ1-1; 8 bases agree with TRBD1. This CDR3 region has 14 residues. The germline V gene has CDR1 MNHNS and CDR2 SASEGT. Trimming cost V 6 bases and J 3 bases; bases outside gene matches: 6.

The table lists this clonotype with many counts. The chain recombines TRBV5-1 with TRBJ2-2, with D uncertain. Germline V gives CDR1 SGHRS, CDR2 YFSETQ. There are 17 residues in the CDR3. V was cut by 4 bases and J by 0 bases, with 16 bases left in between. CDR3 amino acids: CASSMFASTSNTGELFF. As DNA, the CDR3 is TGCGCCAGCAGCATGTTTGCAAGTACTTCGAACACCGGGGAGCTGTTTTTT.

This chain connects TRBV15 to TRBJ1-3, with D unclear. Trimming stripped 0 bases from V and 2 bases from J, with 14 bases between. The germline CDR1 and CDR2 sequences are LNHNV and YYDKDF (reference sequence). The CDR3 contains 17 residues. CDR3: CATSRDRNGSPGNTIYF. For the CDR3, the DNA is TGTGCCACCAGCAGAGATCGAAACGGATCCCCTGGAAACACCATATATTTT.

A word on this clonotype: This could be a read error, since a much larger clone is one nucleotide away. The genes are TRBV12-3 or TRBV12-4 and TRBJ1-1; 7 positions match TRBD1. The CDR3 runs 15 residues. J lost 8 bases, V lost 5 bases, and 14 bases had no gene match. DNA for the CDR3: TGTGCCAGCAGTGAGGGCCCCGCAGGGGGGGCAGAAGCTTTCTTT. It translates to CASSEGPAGGAEAFF.

As for this clonotype: A much larger clone lies a single base off, so this may be a read error. The chain carries TRBV28 and TRBJ2-3; the match to TRBD1 covers 7 bases. The CDR3 is made up of 14 amino acids. Germline CDR1 reads MDHEN; CDR2 reads SYDVKM. The CDR3: CASSSLTGNTETFF. In DNA form, the CDR3 reads TGTGCCAGCTCTTCTCTGACAGGGAACACTGAAACTTTCTTT.

Remarks on this clonotype: This likely reflects a read error, since a far larger clone is one base away. The chain employs TRBV11-1 and TRBJ2-7; 15 bases line up with TRBD2. CDR1 and CDR2 from the germline V gene are SGHAT and FQDESV (reference sequence). The V and J ends lost 5 bases and 7 bases, in that order; junction bases with no gene match: 12. The length of the CDR3 is 17 residues. CDR3 nucleotides: TGTGCCAGCAGCCCCCGGACTAGCGGGAGGGATGGAAATGAGCAGTACTTC. The encoded protein is CASSPRTSGRDGNEQYF. The full variable domain, completed using reference TRBV11-1 and TRBJ2-7, is EAEVAQSPRYKITEKSQAVAFWCDPISGHATLYWYRQILGQGPELLVQFQDESVVDDSQLPKDRFSAERLKGVDSTLKIQPAELGDSAMYLCASSPRTSGRDGNEQYFGPGTRLTVT.

The rearrangement uses TRBV5-4 and TRBJ2-5, with unresolved D. V was cut by 0 bases and J by 1 base, with 10 bases left in between. CDR1 and CDR2 from the germline V gene are SGHNT and YYREEE (reference sequence). CDR3 length: 15 residues. The CDR3: CASSLDLLAQETQYF. The CDR3 nucleotides read TGTGCCAGCAGCTTGGATTTATTAGCCCAAGAGACCCAGTACTTC. The complete variable domain, with remaining parts taken from reference TRBV5-4 and TRBJ2-5, reads ETGVTQSPTHLIKTRGQQVTLRCSSQSGHNTVSWYQQALGQGPQFIFQYYREEENGRGNFPPRFSGLQFPNYSSELNVNALELDDSALYLCASSLDLLAQETQYFGPGTRLLVL.

This clonotype was picked up a small number of times. This chain connects TRBV5-1 to TRBJ2-7, with D unclear. The V end was cut by 2 bases, the J end by 5 bases, with 5 bases between. CDR3 length: 11 residues. Germline CDR1 and CDR2: SGHRS and YFSETQ. The CDR3 is CASSFGNEQYF. In DNA, the CDR3 is TGCGCCAGCAGCTTTGGGAACGAGCAGTACTTC.

V and J are TRBV7-8 and TRBJ2-3, with TRBD1 as a possible D gene (6 bases). V was clipped by 1 base and J by 9 bases, with 8 bases between them. Germline loops: CDR1 SGHVS, CDR2 FQNEAQ. CDR3 length: 12 amino acids. This CDR3 is CASSLDQGTQYF. The CDR3 nucleotides are TGTGCCAGCAGCTTAGATCAGGGGACGCAGTATTTT.

There are many counts of this clonotype. The CDR3 nucleotides are TGTGCCACCATGGGGGCAGCCTATGGCTACACCTTC. Its translation is CATMGAAYGYTF. This chain uses TRBV6-1 with TRBJ1-2; a possible D gene is TRBD1 (6 bases). CDR1 and CDR2 (germline): MNHNS, SASEGT. Deletions cut 10 bases from V and 4 bases from J, with 13 bases between. This CDR3 contains 12 residues.

This clonotype was observed at least ten times. The chain combines TRBV19 with TRBJ1-5; no definite D call. V was shortened by 1 base and J by 7 bases, with 17 bases between the two germline ends. Germline V lookup: CDR1 LNHDA, CDR2 SQIVND (reference sequence). The CDR3 has 16 residues. CDR3 bases: TGTGCCAGTAGTATAGGGATTCATAAGCGGGAGCAGCCCCAGCATTTT. This sequence encodes CASSIGIHKREQPQHF.

In this sample, this clonotype turned up many times. This chain joins TRBV7-9 and TRBJ2-3, with D maybe TRBD1 (6 bases). Looked up from germline, CDR1 is SEHNR and CDR2 is FQNEAQ (reference sequence). V shed 2 bases and J shed 1 base, with 10 bases lying between them. CDR3 size: 15 residues. The CDR3 loop is CASSLSGARTDTQYF. The DNA of the CDR3 is TGTGCCAGCAGCTTATCAGGGGCTCGCACAGATACGCAGTATTTT. Full variable domain (rest looked up from reference TRBV7-9 and TRBJ2-3): DTGVSQNPRHKITKRGQNVTFRCDPISEHNRLYWYRQTLGQGPEFLTYFQNEAQLEKSRLLSDRFSAERPKGSFSTLEIQRTEQGDSAMYLCASSLSGARTDTQYFGPGTRLTVL.

This clonotype was counted ten times or more. The chain has TRBV19 and TRBJ1-3, with TRBD1 matching 7 bases. The junction had 9 bases not matched to a gene; V was cut back by 7 bases and J by 3 bases. The CDR3 runs to 15 residues. Germline values: CDR1 LNHDA, CDR2 SQIVND (reference sequence). CDR3 nucleotide sequence: TGTGCCAGTACCCCAGAGGGGGCAGTTGGAAACACCATATATTTT. This translates into CASTPEGAVGNTIYF.

This clonotype has ten or more counts. The CDR3 reads CSARTSGTYEQYF. DNA of the CDR3: TGCAGTGCTAGAACTAGCGGGACCTACGAGCAGTACTTC. This chain connects TRBV20-1 to TRBJ2-7; 10 positions match TRBD2. The CDR3 has 13 amino acids. Trimming removed 2 bases from V and 2 bases from J; junction bases left unmatched: 0. Germline V CDR1 and CDR2: DFQATT, SNEGSKA (reference sequence).

With respect to this clonotype: A much bigger clone sits one base away, suggesting this may be a read error. The chain is built from TRBV30 and TRBJ1-1; D unclear. The CDR3 extends over 12 amino acids. Looked up from germline, CDR1 is GTSNPN and CDR2 is SVGIG (reference sequence). CDR3 nucleotides: TGTGCCTGGACGAGGTCCGCGACTGAAACTTTCTTT. This codes for CAWTRSATETFF.

This clonotype was found many times. This chain uses TRBV11-2 with TRBJ1-2; the D gene is possibly TRBD1 (6 bases). This CDR3 region has 16 residues. Trimming took off 3 bases at V and 3 bases at J, with 17 bases between the two ends. Germline assignment: CDR1 SGHAT and CDR2 FQNNGV. The CDR3 spells CASSFPTGRRDYGYTF. The DNA for the CDR3 is TGTGCCAGCAGCTTCCCGACAGGCCGGAGGGACTATGGCTACACCTTC.

This clonotype occurred many times. This chain joins TRBV6-5 and TRBJ2-4; 10 bases align to TRBD1. The CDR3 runs to 16 residues. J was trimmed by 6 bases and V by 4 bases; bases with no gene match: 9. In germline, CDR1 is MNHEY, CDR2 SVGAGI. Here the CDR3 reads CASSLGVGQGINIQYF. The CDR3 DNA reads TGTGCCAGCAGTTTAGGGGTGGGACAGGGGATAAACATTCAGTACTTC.

In its sample, this clonotype was seen many times. The chain uses TRBV12-3 or TRBV12-4 and TRBJ1-4; possibly TRBD1 for D (6 bases). The V end lost 4 bases, the J end lost 3 bases, and 12 bases lay between the germline ends. The CDR3 loop spans 15 amino acids. The CDR3 DNA is TGTGCCAGCAGTTCACAGGGATTATCTAATGAAAAACTGTTTTTT. This gives the protein CASSSQGLSNEKLFF.

The V gene is TRBV2, the J gene TRBJ2-6; the match to TRBD2 covers 8 bases. The CDR3 length is 18 residues. V lost 3 bases to trimming and J lost 0 bases; unmatched junction nucleotides: 7. Germline V gene sequence: CDR1 SNHLY, CDR2 FYNNEI. CDR3 DNA: TGTGCCAGCAGTGAGCCGCGGGGGGAGAACTCTGGGGCCAACGTCCTGACTTTC. The encoded protein is CASSEPRGENSGANVLTF.

Remarks on this clonotype: One junction end does not reproduce the germline sequence, and a read error may be involved. Written as DNA, the CDR3 is TGTGCCGGCAGCTTGTCGGGCAGCTACGAGCAGTACTTC. Encoded protein: CAGSLSGSYEQYF. The chain carries TRBV5-1 and TRBJ2-7; D remains ambiguous. The CDR3 is made up of 13 amino acids. CDR1 and CDR2 (germline): SGHRS, YFSETQ.

The sample holds a few counts of this clonotype. This chain joins TRBV28 and TRBJ2-2; the match to TRBD1 covers 7 bases. After removal of 6 bases from V and 0 bases from J, the junction contained 10 bases not matched to a gene. Germline lookup yields CDR1 MDHEN and CDR2 SYDVKM. The CDR3 runs to 17 residues. The CDR3 spells CASSQLRDSSNTGELFF. The DNA for the CDR3 is TGTGCCAGCAGCCAACTCAGGGACAGCTCGAACACCGGGGAGCTGTTTTTT.

To note about this clonotype: Just one base apart from a much larger clone, this may be a read error. The chain joins TRBV27 to TRBJ1-4, with TRBD1 matching 8 bases. The CDR3 is 14 amino acids. Germline CDR1 MNHEY, CDR2 SMNVEV (reference sequence). Here the CDR3 DNA reads TGTGCCGGCAGTTTATCCAGGGGGCGTGAAAAACTGTTTTTT. Protein sequence: CAGSLSRGREKLFF.

At least ten counts were recorded for this clonotype. Here the CDR3 DNA reads TGTGCCAGCAACCAGGGGTTCACTAATGAAAAACTGTTTTTT. This codes for CASNQGFTNEKLFF. This chain joins TRBV5-6 and TRBJ1-4; D possibly corresponds to TRBD1 (6 bases). V was cut by 6 bases and J by 2 bases, with 11 bases left in between. Germline assignment: CDR1 SGHDT and CDR2 YYEEEE. The CDR3 runs to 14 residues.

This clonotype was detected ten times or more. CDR3 residues: CAIRERSSGDRNEQFF. CDR3 DNA sequence: TGTGCCATCAGAGAACGGTCTAGCGGGGATCGCAATGAGCAGTTCTTC. The chain couples TRBV10-3 to TRBJ2-1; 9 bases line up with TRBD2. The V segment lost 6 bases and the J segment 6 bases; nucleotides outside the gene matches: 12. Germline V gene sequence: CDR1 ENHRY, CDR2 SYGVKD. CDR3 length equals 16 residues.